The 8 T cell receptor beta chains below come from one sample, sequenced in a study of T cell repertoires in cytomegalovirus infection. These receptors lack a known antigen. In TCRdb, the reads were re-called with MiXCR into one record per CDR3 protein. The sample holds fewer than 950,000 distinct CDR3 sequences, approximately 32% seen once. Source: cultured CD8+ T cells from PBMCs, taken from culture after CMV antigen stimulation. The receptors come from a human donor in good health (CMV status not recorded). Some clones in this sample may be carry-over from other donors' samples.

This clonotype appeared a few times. The CDR3 DNA reads TGTGCCAGCAGCCAAGATCTCATCTGGACAGGGGATGAAAAACTGTTTTTT. It encodes CASSQDLIWTGDEKLFF. This chain uses TRBV4-2 with TRBJ1-4; 9 nucleotides agree with TRBD1. Germline assignment: CDR1 LGHNA and CDR2 YNFKEQ. The CDR3 loop spans 17 amino acids. The ends lost 0 bases at V and 6 bases at J; junction bases unmatched: 8.

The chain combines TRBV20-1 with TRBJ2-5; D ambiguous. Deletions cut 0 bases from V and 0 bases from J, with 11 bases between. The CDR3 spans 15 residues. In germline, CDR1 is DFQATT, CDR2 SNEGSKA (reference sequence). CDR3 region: CSARDLRAYQETQYF. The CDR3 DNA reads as TGCAGTGCTAGAGATCTCCGAGCGTACCAAGAGACCCAGTACTTC.

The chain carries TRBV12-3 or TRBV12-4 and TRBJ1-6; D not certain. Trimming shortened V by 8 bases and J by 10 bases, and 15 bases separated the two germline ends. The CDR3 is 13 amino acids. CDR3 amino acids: CASSPGTDSPLHF. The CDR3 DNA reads TGTGCCAGCTCCCCGGGCACAGACTCACCCCTCCACTTT.

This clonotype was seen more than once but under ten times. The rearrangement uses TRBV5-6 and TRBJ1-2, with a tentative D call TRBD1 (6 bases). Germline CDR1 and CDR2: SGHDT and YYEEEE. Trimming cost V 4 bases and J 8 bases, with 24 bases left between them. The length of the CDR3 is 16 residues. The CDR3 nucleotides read TGTGCCAGCAGCCACGGCGCGTCAGGGGATTGGGAAGGCTACACCTTC. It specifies CASSHGASGDWEGYTF.

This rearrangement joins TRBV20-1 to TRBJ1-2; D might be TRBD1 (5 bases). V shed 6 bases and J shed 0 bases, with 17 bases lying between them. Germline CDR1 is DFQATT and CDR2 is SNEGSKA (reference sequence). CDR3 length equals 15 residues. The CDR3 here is CSAPNEGASNYGYTF. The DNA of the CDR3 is TGCAGTGCCCCAAACGAAGGGGCTTCTAACTATGGCTACACCTTC.

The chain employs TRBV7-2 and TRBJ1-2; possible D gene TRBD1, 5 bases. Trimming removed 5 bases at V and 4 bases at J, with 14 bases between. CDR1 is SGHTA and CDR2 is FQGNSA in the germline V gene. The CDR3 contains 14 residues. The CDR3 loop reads CASSPRDLGYGYTF. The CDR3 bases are TGTGCCAGCAGCCCCAGGGATTTGGGCTATGGCTACACCTTC.

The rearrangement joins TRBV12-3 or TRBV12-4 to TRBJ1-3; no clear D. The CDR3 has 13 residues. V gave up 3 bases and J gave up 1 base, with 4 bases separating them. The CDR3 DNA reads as TGTGCCAGCAGTTTGGATTCTGGAAACACCATATATTTT. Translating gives CASSLDSGNTIYF.

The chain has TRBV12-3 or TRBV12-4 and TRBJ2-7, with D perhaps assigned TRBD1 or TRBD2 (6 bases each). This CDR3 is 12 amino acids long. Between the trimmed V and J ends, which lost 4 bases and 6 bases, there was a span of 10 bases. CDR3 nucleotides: TGTGCCAGCAGTTGGAGGGGGGTCGAGCAGTACTTC. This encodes CASSWRGVEQYF.